This T cell receptor beta chain was recorded in a study of blood T cell repertoires in COVID-19. Turning to the study itself: The analysed material was cDNA or gDNA that came from T cells, B-cell-depleted T cells, or PBMCs.

What the recovered Cohort 3 donors had was two negative PCRs, clearance, or symptom resolution. Sequencing used immunoSEQ multiplex PCR; TCRdb keeps in-frame clones, though not all of them. The data show fewer than 400,000 clones, over 80% seen once. CDR3 length: 15 residues. In germline, CDR1 is LGHNA, CDR2 YSLEER. V lost 0 bases, J lost 4 bases, and 3 bases stayed unmatched. The sample was PBMCs or T cells enriched from blood (not recorded which). The source is a woman younger than 35 who had recovered from COVID-19. The genes are TRBV4-3 and TRBJ2-1, with 7 bases that match TRBD1. Written as DNA, the CDR3 is TGCGCCAGCAGCCAAGAAAGACAGGGATACAATGAGCAGTTCTTC. Translation gives CASSQERQGYNEQFF.